One and the same sample provided the 19 T cell receptor beta chains below, sequenced in a study of vaccination and CD4 T cells after COVID-19. Treatment: roughly 10-day PBMC culture with coronavirus spike peptide pools or control peptides (ViraFEST assay). The antigens for these receptors are not known. Sequenced with the Oncomine TCR Beta short-read assay was DNA taken from cultured CD4+ T cells. TCRdb reprocessed the PCR reads with MiXCR, giving one entry per CDR3 protein. The sample records over 15,000 distinct CDR3 sequences, about 54% being singletons. The sample taken for sequencing was CD4+ T cells from blood, cultured in vitro. The receptors derive from a human donor who had recovered from COVID-19.

J is TRBJ1-5 and V is TRBV19; perhaps TRBD1 as D (5 bases). V was trimmed by 5 bases and J by 4 bases, leaving 15 bases between them. CDR1 and CDR2 from the germline V gene are LNHDA and SQIVND (reference sequence). The CDR3 is made up of 15 amino acids. The CDR3 nucleotides read TGTGCCAGTAGTCCCCGAGACGGGGGGAATCAGCCCCAGCATTTT. Encoded protein: CASSPRDGGNQPQHF.

Concerning this clonotype: Just one base apart from a much larger clone, this may be a read error. This chain joins TRBV6-1 and TRBJ1-1; D call uncertain. This CDR3 region has 13 residues. CDR1 and CDR2 from the germline V gene are MNHNS and SASEGT. Trimming cost V 6 bases and J 0 bases, with 8 bases left between them. The CDR3 sequence: CASRLTVNTEAFF. CDR3 coding DNA: TGTGCCAGCAGACTTACAGTGAACACTGAAGCTTTCTTT.

The chain carries TRBV7-2 and TRBJ1-2; 11 positions agree with TRBD1. Germline values: CDR1 SGHTA, CDR2 FQGNSA. V trimming: 7 bases; J trimming: 8 bases; junction bases outside the gene matches: 12. This CDR3 has 15 amino acids. CDR3 bases: TGTGCCAGCACCCAAGTCGGACAGGGGGCGCGCGGCTACACCTTC. This encodes CASTQVGQGARGYTF.

The J gene is TRBJ2-3, the V gene TRBV2; 11 bases fit TRBD2. Trimming removed 6 bases from V and 2 bases from J; junction bases left unmatched: 7. There are 16 residues in the CDR3. CDR1 and CDR2 from the germline V gene are SNHLY and FYNNEI. The CDR3 protein is CASRELAGVVTDTQYF. The DNA for the CDR3 is TGTGCCAGCAGAGAACTAGCGGGGGTGGTCACAGATACGCAGTATTTT.

V gene TRBV6-1 combines with J gene TRBJ2-2; 10 bases are shared with TRBD2. Germline assignment: CDR1 MNHNS and CDR2 SASEGT. V lost 10 bases to trimming and J lost 3 bases; unmatched junction nucleotides: 14. The CDR3 loop spans 17 amino acids. This chain's CDR3 is CATSGGSSGGYTGELFF. The CDR3 region has the DNA TGTGCCACCTCGGGTGGGAGTAGCGGGGGGTACACCGGGGAGCTGTTTTTT.

This clonotype was observed a few times. The gene calls are TRBV20-1 and TRBJ2-1; no reliable D call. In germline, CDR1 is DFQATT, CDR2 SNEGSKA (reference sequence). This CDR3 has 12 amino acids. Trimming shortened V by 3 bases and J by 6 bases, and 9 bases separated the two germline ends. The CDR3, as DNA: TGCAGTGCTAGCAGAACTTCCAATGAGCAGTTCTTC. It encodes CSASRTSNEQFF.

The chain joins TRBV20-1 to TRBJ2-5, with TRBD2 matching 11 bases. V shed 6 bases and J 1 base; nucleotides not matched to a gene: 10. This CDR3 is built from 16 residues. Per the germline V gene, CDR1 is DFQATT and CDR2 is SNEGSKA (reference sequence). CDR3 residues: CSASSPTSGGQETQYF. The CDR3 DNA reads TGCAGTGCCAGCTCCCCAACTAGCGGGGGCCAAGAGACCCAGTACTTC.

The genes are TRBV20-1 and TRBJ2-3; 10 nucleotides agree with TRBD2. This CDR3 is built from 11 residues. Germline lookup yields CDR1 DFQATT and CDR2 SNEGSKA (reference sequence). The junction had 5 bases not matched to a gene; V was cut back by 6 bases and J by 11 bases. DNA for the CDR3: TGCAGTGCCCTGATAGCGGGAGGGCAGTATTTT. Its protein product is CSALIAGGQYF.

About this clonotype: A read error may produce the germline difference seen at one junction end. V usage is TRBV6-1 and J usage is TRBJ1-5; no reliable D call. The CDR3 runs 11 residues. CDR1 and CDR2 from the germline V gene are MNHNS and SASEGT. The CDR3 here is CASTEYSPQHF. The DNA for the CDR3 is TGTGCCAGCACTGAATACTCCCCCCAGCATTTT.

This clonotype was observed a few times. The chain has TRBV20-1 and TRBJ2-2; D ambiguous. Germline CDR1 and CDR2: DFQATT and SNEGSKA (reference sequence). CDR3 length: 14 residues. The V end was cut by 2 bases, the J end by 1 base, with 8 bases between. CDR3 in DNA: TGCAGTGCTAGAAAGCACGGGAACACCGGGGAGCTGTTTTTT. It codes for CSARKHGNTGELFF.

This clonotype appeared once. This chain uses TRBV11-2 with TRBJ1-2; no definite D call. V was pared by 3 bases and J by 1 base, with 9 bases between. The germline gives CDR1 SGHAT, CDR2 FQNNGV. The length of the CDR3 is 14 residues. Here the CDR3 DNA reads TGTGCCAGCAGCTTTCGAGGGATTAACTATGGCTACACCTTC. This gives the protein CASSFRGINYGYTF.

This chain connects TRBV12-3 or TRBV12-4 to TRBJ1-1; TRBD1 agrees at 8 bases. The trim removed 7 bases at V and 1 base at J, leaving 5 bases unmatched. The CDR3 spans 14 residues. The CDR3 bases are TGTGCCAGCAATACACAGGGGGGGAACACTGAAGCTTTCTTT. This translates into CASNTQGGNTEAFF.

This clonotype was counted only a few times. This chain links TRBV15 with TRBJ2-3, with 7 positions matching TRBD1. The CDR3 is made up of 14 amino acids. Germline-derived CDR1 and CDR2 are LNHNV and YYDKDF (reference sequence). After removal of 3 bases from V and 0 bases from J, the junction contained 0 bases not matched to a gene. The DNA of the CDR3 is TGTGCCACCAGCAGGGGACAGAGCACAGATACGCAGTATTTT. Residues: CATSRGQSTDTQYF.

This chain's CDR3 is CASGPWTGDYNNEQFF. CDR3 in DNA: TGTGCCAGCGGACCTTGGACAGGGGACTACAACAATGAGCAGTTCTTC. V and J are TRBV2 and TRBJ2-1; 9 bases fit TRBD1. This CDR3 region has 16 residues. Germline V lookup: CDR1 SNHLY, CDR2 FYNNEI. V was pared by 8 bases and J by 5 bases, with 13 bases of the junction left unmatched. The entire variable domain, with the rest obtained from reference TRBV2 and TRBJ2-1, is as follows: EPEVTQTPSHQVTQMGQEVILRCVPISNHLYFYWYRQILGQKVEFLVSFYNNEISEKSEIFDDQFSVERPDGSNFTLKIRSTKLEDSAMYFCASGPWTGDYNNEQFFGPGTRLTVL.

This clonotype was detected a few times. The CDR3 loop reads CSAWGGATGLEQFF. CDR3 bases: TGCAGTGCCTGGGGGGGGGCCACAGGGTTAGAGCAGTTCTTC. The rearrangement joins TRBV20-1 to TRBJ2-1; tentatively, D is TRBD2 (7 bases). This CDR3 region has 14 residues. V lost 6 bases and J 10 bases, leaving 22 bases between the germline ends. The germline CDR1 and CDR2 sequences are DFQATT and SNEGSKA (reference sequence).

This chain links TRBV7-9 with TRBJ2-1; 13 nucleotides align to TRBD2. Per the germline V gene, CDR1 is SEHNR and CDR2 is FQNEAQ (reference sequence). The CDR3 totals 15 residues. J gave up 7 bases and V 5 bases, and 5 bases lay outside the gene matches. In DNA, the CDR3 is TGTGCCAGCAGCCGGACTAGCGGGAGATCGAATGAGCAGTTCTTC. Amino acids: CASSRTSGRSNEQFF.

This clonotype was picked up a small number of times. The chain combines TRBV6-5 with TRBJ2-2; D is perhaps TRBD1 or TRBD2 (5 bases each). In germline, CDR1 is MNHEY, CDR2 SVGAGI. Trimming removed 4 bases from V and 6 bases from J, with 12 bases in between. The CDR3 spans 14 residues. CDR3 residues: CASSSWGKPGELFF. The DNA of the CDR3 is TGTGCCAGCAGTTCCTGGGGGAAGCCCGGGGAGCTGTTTTTT.

V usage is TRBV5-4 and J usage is TRBJ2-7, with D perhaps TRBD1 (6 bases). Germline V lookup: CDR1 SGHNT, CDR2 YYREEE (reference sequence). Trimming shortened V by 0 bases and J by 4 bases, and 14 bases separated the two germline ends. The CDR3 runs 15 residues. DNA of the CDR3: TGTGCCAGCAGCTTGGCAGGGTGGGGACAATACGAGCAGTACTTC. It specifies CASSLAGWGQYEQYF.

The V gene is TRBV4-1, the J gene TRBJ2-7; no definite D call. The CDR3 runs to 15 residues. Per germline, CDR1 MGHRA and CDR2 YSYEKL. V lost 2 bases to trimming and J lost 4 bases, with 15 bases between them. CDR3 residues: CASSQRRTSPYEQYF. The CDR3 DNA follows: TGCGCCAGCAGCCAACGCCGGACGAGCCCATACGAGCAGTACTTC.